Presented here are 16 T cell receptor beta chains from one specimen sequenced in a study of Graves' ophthalmopathy and Graves' hyperthyroidism. Amplification of TCR beta CDR3 regions used RNA transcripts. A first-round RT-PCR used HTBI primers, followed by a second-round multiplex PCR. TCRdb analysed the multiplex PCR reads with MiXCR anew, one entry per CDR3 protein. The sample includes 680,000 or so distinct CDR3 sequences, about 20% of them seen just once. Material for sequencing was peripheral blood. The receptors derive from a woman between 18 and 29 years old with stable Graves' hyperthyroidism. Some clones in this sample may be carry-over from other donors' samples.

This clonotype was seen at least ten times. The chain joins TRBV12-3 or TRBV12-4 to TRBJ2-7; D remains ambiguous. The CDR3 has 12 amino acids. Trimming shortened V by 5 bases and J by 2 bases, and 7 bases separated the two germline ends. The CDR3 DNA is TGTGCCAGCAGTCCGACGGCCTACGAGCAGTACTTC. Protein: CASSPTAYEQYF.

This clonotype was seen ten or more times. The J gene is TRBJ1-1, the V gene TRBV14, with 10 bases fitting TRBD1. J lost 5 bases, V lost 5 bases, and 2 bases had no gene match. The V gene's germline CDR1 is SGHDN and CDR2 FVKESK. The CDR3 contains 13 residues. The chain's CDR3 is CASSDRGPTEAFF. DNA for the CDR3: TGTGCCAGCAGCGACAGGGGGCCGACTGAAGCTTTCTTT.

The sample holds many counts of this clonotype. This chain links TRBV30 with TRBJ1-1; D gene ambiguous. Germline-derived CDR1 and CDR2 are GTSNPN and SVGIG (reference sequence). The CDR3 contains 13 residues. The V end lost 0 bases, the J end lost 6 bases, and 11 bases lay between the germline ends. CDR3 amino acids: CAWSVRHTSEAFF. CDR3 sequence (DNA): TGTGCCTGGAGTGTACGACATACCTCTGAAGCTTTCTTT.

Ten or more counts support this clonotype. The chain uses TRBV11-1 and TRBJ1-1; tentatively, D is TRBD1 (5 bases). This CDR3 comprises 17 residues. Between the trimmed V and J ends, which lost 5 bases and 0 bases, there was a span of 19 bases. Germline V gene lookup returns CDR1 SGHAT and CDR2 FQDESV (reference sequence). The CDR3: CASSPLGGKWLNTEAFF. DNA for the CDR3: TGTGCCAGCAGCCCGCTCGGGGGTAAATGGTTGAACACTGAAGCTTTCTTT.

This clonotype was seen ten or more times. CDR3 coding DNA: TGCAGTGCTACCAAATGGAGGACTAGTAACTCCTACGAGCAGTACTTC. Amino acids: CSATKWRTSNSYEQYF. The chain has TRBV20-1 and TRBJ2-7; TRBD2 agrees at 7 bases. Unmatched junction bases numbered 12, after V lost 4 bases and J lost 0 bases. CDR1 DFQATT and CDR2 SNEGSKA come from the germline V gene (reference sequence). The CDR3 contains 16 residues.

The chain uses TRBV10-3 and TRBJ2-5; TRBD1 might be the D (5 bases). The CDR3 loop spans 14 amino acids. With 2 bases removed from V and 5 bases from J, the gap between germline ends came to 12 bases. Germline V gene lookup returns CDR1 ENHRY and CDR2 SYGVKD. In nucleotides, the CDR3 is TGTGCCATCAGTGAGGGGGCTTCCCTGGAGACCCAGTACTTC. It yields the protein CAISEGASLETQYF.

J is TRBJ1-3 and V is TRBV5-1, with D possibly matching TRBD1 (5 bases). The CDR3 consists of 16 residues. Germline V gene lookup returns CDR1 SGHRS and CDR2 YFSETQ. The V and J ends lost 1 base and 0 bases respectively, with 11 bases between them. CDR3 residues: CASSLSGGSSGNTIYF. CDR3 nucleotide sequence: TGCGCCAGCAGCTTGTCCGGGGGAAGCTCTGGAAACACCATATATTTT.

The chain employs TRBV28 and TRBJ2-7; D possibly corresponds to TRBD2 (6 bases). Germline CDR1 and CDR2: MDHEN and SYDVKM. V lost 3 bases, J lost 6 bases, and 15 bases lay in between. CDR3 length: 14 amino acids. The CDR3 loop reads CASSFGGAVGEQYF. The CDR3 DNA is TGTGCCAGCAGTTTCGGGGGAGCGGTTGGCGAGCAGTACTTC.

This clonotype was seen at least ten times. The V gene is TRBV9, the J gene TRBJ1-2; D not resolved. The CDR3 has 13 amino acids. Between the trimmed V and J ends, which lost 0 bases and 8 bases, there was a span of 11 bases. Per the germline V gene, CDR1 is SGDLS and CDR2 is YYNGEE. CDR3 sequence (DNA): TGTGCCAGCAGCGTAGAGCCCCGCAAGGGCTACACCTTC. It codes for CASSVEPRKGYTF.

This clonotype was detected a few times. This chain joins TRBV3-1 and TRBJ1-5; 7 positions match TRBD1. V gave up 5 bases and J gave up 5 bases; unmatched junction bases: 6. Per the germline V gene, CDR1 is LGHDT and CDR2 is YNNKEL (reference sequence). There are 14 residues in the CDR3. In DNA, the CDR3 is TGTGCCAGCAGCTTCGGGACAGACCATCAGCCCCAGCATTTT. Residues: CASSFGTDHQPQHF.

This chain joins TRBV10-1 and TRBJ1-2; TRBD1 aligns across 7 bases. The CDR3 is made up of 11 amino acids. V was pared by 9 bases and J by 3 bases, with 1 base of the junction left unmatched. CDR1 and CDR2 from the germline V gene are WNHNN and SYGVQD (reference sequence). The CDR3 here is CARGTDYGYTF. CDR3 DNA sequence: TGCGCCAGGGGGACAGACTATGGCTACACCTTC.

CDR3: CASSPQGGGSEQYF. For the CDR3, the DNA is TGTGCCAGCTCACCCCAGGGGGGAGGGAGCGAGCAGTACTTC. The genes are TRBV18 and TRBJ2-7, with D possibly called TRBD1 or TRBD2 (7 bases each). CDR1 is KGHSH, CDR2 LQKENI, per germline. With 3 bases removed from V and 6 bases from J, the gap between germline ends came to 15 bases. The CDR3 contains 14 residues.

This clonotype was seen at least ten times. This chain connects TRBV24-1 to TRBJ2-5, with unresolved D. CDR3 length: 15 residues. V gave up 2 bases and J gave up 5 bases, with 14 bases separating them. Germline loops: CDR1 KGHDR, CDR2 SFDVKD. The CDR3 nucleotides read TGTGCCACCAGTGATTCATCGACACTGGGGGAGACCCAGTACTTC. It translates to CATSDSSTLGETQYF.

This clonotype was counted ten times or more. The rearrangement uses TRBV12-3 or TRBV12-4 and TRBJ1-2; a weak D match, TRBD1 (5 bases). Deletions cut 5 bases from V and 6 bases from J, with 7 bases between. There are 11 residues in the CDR3. The CDR3 loop reads CASSQGHGYTF. In nucleotides, the CDR3 is TGTGCCAGCAGTCAGGGACATGGCTACACCTTC.

This chain links TRBV6-1 with TRBJ2-7; unclear D gene. Germline V gene sequence: CDR1 MNHNS, CDR2 SASEGT. V lost 2 bases and J lost 7, with 21 bases in between. CDR3 length equals 16 residues. CDR3 DNA: TGTGCCAGCAGTGAATGGGGATCGGCGCTGGCCGGGGAGCAGTACTTC. Its translation: CASSEWGSALAGEQYF.

At least ten counts were recorded for this clonotype. The chain joins TRBV7-8 to TRBJ2-5, with 13 bases lining up with TRBD2. The CDR3 totals 16 residues. The germline V gene has CDR1 SGHVS and CDR2 FQNEAQ. Trimming took 5 bases from V and 2 from J; bases not matched to a gene: 5. The CDR3 DNA reads TGTGCCAGCAGCGAGCGGGGACTAGCGGGACAAGAGACCCAGTACTTC. Translating it yields CASSERGLAGQETQYF. Supplemented by reference TRBV7-8 and TRBJ2-5, the full variable domain reads GAGVSQSPRYKVAKRGQDVALRCDPISGHVSLFWYQQALGQGPEFLTYFQNEAQLDKSGLPSDRFFAERPEGSVSTLKIQRTQQEDSAVYLCASSERGLAGQETQYFGPGTRLLVL.